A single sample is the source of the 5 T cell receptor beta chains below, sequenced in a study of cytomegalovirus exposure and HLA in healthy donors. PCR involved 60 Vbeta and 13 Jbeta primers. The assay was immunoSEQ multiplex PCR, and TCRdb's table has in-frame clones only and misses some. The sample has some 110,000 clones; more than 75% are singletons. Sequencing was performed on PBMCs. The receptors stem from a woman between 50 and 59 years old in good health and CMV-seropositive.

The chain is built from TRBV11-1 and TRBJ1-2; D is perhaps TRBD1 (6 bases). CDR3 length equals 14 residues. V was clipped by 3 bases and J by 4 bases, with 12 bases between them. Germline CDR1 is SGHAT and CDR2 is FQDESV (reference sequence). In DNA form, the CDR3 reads TGTGCCAGCAGCTTCAGGGGATTGGGCTATGGCTACACCTTC. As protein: CASSFRGLGYGYTF. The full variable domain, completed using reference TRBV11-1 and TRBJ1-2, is EAEVAQSPRYKITEKSQAVAFWCDPISGHATLYWYRQILGQGPELLVQFQDESVVDDSQLPKDRFSAERLKGVDSTLKIQPAELGDSAMYLCASSFRGLGYGYTFGSGTRLTVV.

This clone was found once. In DNA, the CDR3 is TGTGCCAGCAGCTCCCAGTTCACAGATACGCAGTATTTT. This sequence encodes CASSSQFTDTQYF. The chain couples TRBV7-2 to TRBJ2-3; D is undetermined. With 4 bases removed from V and 2 bases from J, the gap between germline ends came to 7 bases. CDR1 and CDR2 from the germline V gene are SGHTA and FQGNSA. The CDR3 contains 13 residues.

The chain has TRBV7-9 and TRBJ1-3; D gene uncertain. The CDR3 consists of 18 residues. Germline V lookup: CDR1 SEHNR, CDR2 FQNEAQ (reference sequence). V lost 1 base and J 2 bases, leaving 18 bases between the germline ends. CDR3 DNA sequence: TGTGCCAGCAGCTTAGTTGTTACAGCCCAGATGCCTGGAAACACCATATATTTT. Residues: CASSLVVTAQMPGNTIYF.

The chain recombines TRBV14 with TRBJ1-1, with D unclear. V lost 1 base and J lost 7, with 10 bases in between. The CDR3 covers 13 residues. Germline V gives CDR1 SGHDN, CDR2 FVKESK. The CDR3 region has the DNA TGTGCCAGCAGCCAAGTCGCTGGCGGTGAAGCTTTCTTT. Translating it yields CASSQVAGGEAFF.

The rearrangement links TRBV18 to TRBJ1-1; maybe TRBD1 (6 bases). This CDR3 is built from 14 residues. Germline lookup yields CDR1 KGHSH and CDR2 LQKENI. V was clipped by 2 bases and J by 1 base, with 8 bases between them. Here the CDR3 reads CASSPGTTNTEAFF. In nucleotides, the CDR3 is TGTGCCAGCTCACCAGGGACAACGAACACTGAAGCTTTCTTT.